This TCR beta chain came from a study of T cells in localized non-small cell lung cancer (dated by TCRdb to 2020 to 2022). Turning to the overall study: Comparing tumors with uninvolved tumor-adjacent lungs, the study looked at the T cell repertoires of 200 to 250 patients with early-stage NSCLC. Of the NSCLC patients, around 130 were male and 107 were female, and the mean age was approximately 69 years. The cohort comprised approximately 240 treatment-naïve NSCLC patients with resected, localized lung tumors.

A word on this clone: Its antigen remains unidentified. Per-base quality was not reported, and no clone a single base away is much larger than it.

Broader findings and caveats from the paper: Higher blood T cell density associated with longer overall survival, while higher adjacent-lung clonality associated with shorter survival. A median of roughly 60 of the top 100 tumor clones turned up in the paired uninvolved adjacent lung, and roughly 28 of those clones also ranked among the top 100 of that same adjacent lung. The highest T cell clonality was observed in uninvolved tumor-adjacent lung, where clonality exceeded that of tumor, suggesting that antigenic responses were more focused in uninvolved tumor-adjacent lung. Because multi-region tumor sequencing was not performed, intratumor heterogeneity could not be ruled out. Because the study design was exploratory, TCR variables were selected using unadjusted p-values without false-discovery rate correction.

At diagnosis, tumor, uninvolved tumor-adjacent lung and peripheral blood were collected and then preserved as a mix of FFPE and fresh-frozen material. For TCR repertoire profiling, blood samples were analyzed as peripheral blood mononuclear cells. TCR beta CDR3 regions were sequenced from DNA using the immunoSEQ Assay. Regarding the original processing steps: T cell density was computed as TCR beta template counts normalized to usable DNA estimated by amplifying housekeeping genes. Using the preseqR package, richness was estimated by extrapolating to 120,000 templates for tissue samples and 400,000 templates for PBMC samples. Clonality was taken to be one minus Pielou's evenness. Differential abundance testing on productive amino-acid clonotypes, with a minimum total count of 5 and an alpha of 0.1, was used to identify tissue-enriched TCRs. The Jaccard Index and the Morisita Overlap Index were used to quantify repertoire overlap between compartments. GLIPH grouped TCR beta CDR3s together with public tetramer-defined viral CDR3s, and a viral motif had to include at least three viral sequences and show V-gene enrichment. TCRdb retrieved this table from immuneACCESS and kept in-frame rearrangements only. Not all clones are present; in checked studies, unresolved V genes account for under half, and no reason is known for the remainder. V and J calls and clone size are those listed in that table; D and trimming were worked out from the DNA. Counted in this sample were over 10,000 clones; around 85% of them appeared once. The ten biggest clones cover around a fifth of the sample.

CDR1 and CDR2 (MNHNS, SASEGT) derive from the germline V gene. The CDR3 contains 11 residues, cysteine and phenylalanine counted. Only the CDR3 portion is preserved as DNA: 33 bases, with reading frame beginning at the first base. V was cut back by 3 bases and J by 9 bases, leaving a gap of 6 bases between them. The chain couples TRBV6-1 to TRBJ2-1; the D segment cannot be called with confidence. The sequencing here drew on peripheral blood, taken before any cancer treatment. The clonotype was recovered from a male donor aged 60 or over with stage I lung adenocarcinoma. Here the CDR3 is given as CASSDGSEQFF. In nucleotide form, the sequence is TGTGCCAGCAGTGACGGCAGTGAGCAGTTCTTC.